This T cell receptor (beta chain) emerged from a study of cytomegalovirus exposure and HLA in healthy donors. Per the germline V gene, CDR1 is LNHDA and CDR2 is SQIVND (reference sequence). This CDR3 is 15 amino acids long. The V and J ends lost 4 bases and 4 bases, in that order; junction bases with no gene match: 5. The primer mix had 60 Vbeta and 13 Jbeta primers. Clones were sequenced by immunoSEQ multiplex PCR, and TCRdb holds only the in-frame ones, with some missing. The top ten clones hold 0.55% to 0.8% of a sample with more than 140,000 clones, over 75% of them seen once. The receptor was isolated from a male donor in good health and CMV-seronegative. The sequencing input was PBMCs. This chain links TRBV19 with TRBJ1-2, with TRBD1 identical over 11 bases. For the CDR3, the DNA is TGTGCCAGTAGTACCCGGACAGGGGGCGTCTATGGCTACACCTTC. Translation gives CASSTRTGGVYGYTF. The whole variable domain, remainder taken from reference TRBV19 and TRBJ1-2, is DGGITQSPKYLFRKEGQNVTLSCEQNLNHDAMYWYRQDPGQGLRLIYYSQIVNDFQKGDIAEGYSVSREKKESFPLTVTSAQKNPTAFYLCASSTRTGGVYGYTFGSGTRLTVV.